The sequence of this T cell receptor (beta chain) was determined in a study of blood T cell repertoires in COVID-19. Study background: The United States, Italy and Spain supplied acute and convalescent COVID-19 samples. PBMCs, B-cell-depleted T cells, or T cells provided the cDNA or gDNA that made up the material.

In the original analysis: Reference gene primer amplification in the assay estimated nucleated cell counts. Sequencing used immunoSEQ multiplex PCR; TCRdb keeps in-frame clones, though not all of them. V, J and clone size reflect that table, while D and trimming were determined from the DNA. The repertoire consists of some 88,000 clones, with over 75% occurring once and the leading ten covering about 4%. The germline gives CDR1 SGHRS, CDR2 YFSETQ. CDR3 length: 15 residues. V lost 6 bases and J lost 5; bases outside the gene matches: 6. The chain has TRBV5-1 and TRBJ2-2; TRBD2 matches at 11 bases. The sequence came from a man between 60 and 75 years old with acute or convalescent COVID-19. The sequencing sample was made of peripheral blood. DNA of the CDR3: TGCGCCAGCAAGAGAACTAGCGGGAGTACCGGGGAGCTGTTTTTT. Encoded protein: CASKRTSGSTGELFF. Filled out from reference TRBV5-1 and TRBJ2-2, the complete variable domain reads KAGVTQTPRYLIKTRGQQVTLSCSPISGHRSVSWYQQTPGQGLQFLFEYFSETQRNKGNFPGRFSGRQFSNSRSEMNVSTLELGDSALYLCASKRTSGSTGELFFGEGSRLTVL.